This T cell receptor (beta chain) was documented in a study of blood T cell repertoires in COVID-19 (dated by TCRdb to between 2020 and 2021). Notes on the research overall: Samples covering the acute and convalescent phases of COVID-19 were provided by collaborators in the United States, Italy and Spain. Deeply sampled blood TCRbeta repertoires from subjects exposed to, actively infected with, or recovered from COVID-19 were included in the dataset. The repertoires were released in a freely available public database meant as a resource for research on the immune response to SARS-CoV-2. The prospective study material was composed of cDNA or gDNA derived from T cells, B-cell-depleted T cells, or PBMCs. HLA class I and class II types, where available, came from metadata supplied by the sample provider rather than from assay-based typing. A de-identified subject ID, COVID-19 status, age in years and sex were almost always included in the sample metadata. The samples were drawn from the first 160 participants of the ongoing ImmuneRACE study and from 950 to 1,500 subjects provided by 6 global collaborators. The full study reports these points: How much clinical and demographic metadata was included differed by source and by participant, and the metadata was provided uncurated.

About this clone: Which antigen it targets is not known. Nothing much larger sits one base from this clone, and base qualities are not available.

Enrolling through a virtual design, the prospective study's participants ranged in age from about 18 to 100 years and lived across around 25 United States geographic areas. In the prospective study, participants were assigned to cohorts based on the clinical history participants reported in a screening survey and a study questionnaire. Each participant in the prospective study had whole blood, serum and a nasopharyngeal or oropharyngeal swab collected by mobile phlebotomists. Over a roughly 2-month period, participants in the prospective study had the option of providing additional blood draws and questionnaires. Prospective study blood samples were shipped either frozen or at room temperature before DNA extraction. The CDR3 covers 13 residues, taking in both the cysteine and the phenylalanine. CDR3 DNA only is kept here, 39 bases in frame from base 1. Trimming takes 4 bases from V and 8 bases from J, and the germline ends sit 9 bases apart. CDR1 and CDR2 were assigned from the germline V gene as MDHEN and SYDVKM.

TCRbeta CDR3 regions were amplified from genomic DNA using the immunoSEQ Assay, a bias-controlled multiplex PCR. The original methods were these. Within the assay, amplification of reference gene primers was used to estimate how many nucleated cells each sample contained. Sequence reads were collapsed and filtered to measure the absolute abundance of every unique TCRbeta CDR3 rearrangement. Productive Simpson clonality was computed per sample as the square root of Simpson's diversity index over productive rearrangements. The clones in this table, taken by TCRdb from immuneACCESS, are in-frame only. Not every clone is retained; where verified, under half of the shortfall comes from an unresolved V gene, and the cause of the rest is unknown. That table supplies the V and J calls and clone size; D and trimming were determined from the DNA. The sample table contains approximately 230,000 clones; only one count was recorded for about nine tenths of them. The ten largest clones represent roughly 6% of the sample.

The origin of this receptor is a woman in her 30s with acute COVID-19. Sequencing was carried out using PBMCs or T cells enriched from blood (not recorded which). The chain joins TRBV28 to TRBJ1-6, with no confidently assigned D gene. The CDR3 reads CASSWAVHSPLHF. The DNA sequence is TGTGCCAGCAGTTGGGCAGTACATTCACCCCTCCACTTT. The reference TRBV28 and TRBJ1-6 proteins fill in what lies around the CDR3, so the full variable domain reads DVKVTQSSRYLVKRTGEKVFLECVQDMDHENMFWYRQDPGLGLRLIYFSYDVKMKEKGDIPEGYSVSREKKERFSLILESASTNQTSMYLCASSWAVHSPLHFGNGTRLTVT.